This TCR beta chain came from a study of CD8+ T cells in alopecia areata. Study at large: Twice daily, treated patients received 5 to 10 mg of oral tofacitinib. Whole-study findings and limits: In scalp and blood during tofacitinib, many expanded lesional clones persisted. In scalp samples, resident alphabeta T cells of normal skin are also sequenced.

To note about this clone: No antigen is known for it.

The sequencing template was cDNA reverse transcribed from extracted RNA. The method was immunoSEQ multiplex PCR; TCRdb's version includes in-frame clones alone and lacks a portion of them. The top ten clones hold approximately 16% of a sample with 95,000 to 100,000 clones, just under 60% of them seen once. Treatment meaning: oral pan-JAK inhibitor, 5-10 mg twice daily. PBMCs served as the source from which CD4+ and CD8+ T cells were sorted. This clonotype was sampled from a human donor with alopecia areata. The source was CD8+ T cells sorted from blood, collected between weeks 55 and 65, from a patient treated with tofacitinib.

Here the CDR3 DNA reads TGTGCTAGTGGCGGGGGACAGGTTACAGGCTACACCTTC. This sequence encodes CASGGGQVTGYTF. The J gene is TRBJ1-2, the V gene TRBV12-5, with 8 bases lining up with TRBD1. Germline V gene data show CDR1 as LGHNT and CDR2 as FRNRAP. V lost 6 bases to trimming and J lost 8 bases; unmatched junction nucleotides: 8. The length of the CDR3 is 13 residues.